The clone carrying this T cell receptor (beta chain) was picked up many times. The antigen remains undetermined. The record originates from a study of T cell repertoires in cytomegalovirus infection. Across the whole study: CMV epitopes used comprised recently identified HLA-C-restricted ones and well-studied HLA-B-restricted ones. Study results and limitations: Summed frequency of shared TCR beta families picked out CMV carriers who also had the relevant HLA. Clonotype analysis showed dominance of the ex vivo response by HLA-C-restricted CMV-specific TCR beta clonotypes.

TCRdb called the reads again in MiXCR, with one record for every CDR3 protein. The sample consists of about 350,000 distinct CDR3 sequences, approximately 35% of them appearing once. Germline CDR1 reads SGHTA; CDR2 reads FQGNSA. V was shortened by 0 bases and J by 4 bases, with 7 bases between the two germline ends. CDR3 length equals 14 residues. The chain links TRBV7-2 to TRBJ1-3; D is possibly TRBD1 (6 bases). The receptor comes from a human donor in good health (CMV status not recorded). Some clones in this sample may be carry-over from other donors' samples. The specimen comprised cultured PBMCs, sampled from culture after CMV antigen stimulation. CDR3 in DNA: TGTGCCAGCAGCTTAGCGGGACACGGAAACACCATATATTTT. This gives the protein CASSLAGHGNTIYF.